Listed below are T cell receptor beta chains from one sample, sequenced in a study of T cells in localized non-small cell lung cancer. Measured with immunoSEQ multiplex PCR; TCRdb has only the in-frame clones, and not every one. The table lists about 52,000 clones, roughly 80% of them singletons. Source: PBMCs, taken before any cancer treatment. The receptors were sampled from a woman aged 40-69 years with stage II lung adenocarcinoma. CDR3s include the opening cysteine and the closing phenylalanine or tryptophan.

j_gene: TRBJ2-2; v_gene: TRBV7-9; CDR3aa: CASSLGAGLTGELFF
j_gene: TRBJ1-6; v_gene: TRBV21-1; CDR3aa: CASSNVVSPNSPLHF
j_gene: TRBJ2-5; v_gene: TRBV5-6; CDR3aa: CASSLEGGGLETQYF
j_gene: TRBJ1-1; v_gene: TRBV11-2; CDR3aa: CASSLTGGVTEAFF
j_gene: TRBJ2-1; v_gene: TRBV6-4; CDR3aa: CASSPAGSSYNEQFF
j_gene: TRBJ2-2; v_gene: TRBV2; CDR3aa: CASDTGYAGELFF
j_gene: TRBJ2-7; v_gene: TRBV7-9; CDR3aa: CASSPLDEQYF
j_gene: TRBJ2-5; v_gene: TRBV7-9; CDR3aa: CASSPRGLTAYETQYF
j_gene: TRBJ2-1; v_gene: TRBV18; CDR3aa: CASSPTSGGANEQFF
j_gene: TRBJ1-3; v_gene: TRBV30; CDR3aa: CAWGGSTIYF
j_gene: TRBJ2-3; v_gene: TRBV28; CDR3aa: CASKRGGPTDTQYF
j_gene: TRBJ1-5; v_gene: TRBV7-2; CDR3aa: CASSLMVAGNQPQHF
j_gene: TRBJ1-1; v_gene: TRBV16; CDR3aa: CASSQFGRGDAEAFF
j_gene: TRBJ1-5; v_gene: TRBV28; CDR3aa: CASAQGPSNQPQHF
j_gene: TRBJ1-1; v_gene: TRBV29-1; CDR3aa: CSVEVRADLDFF
j_gene: TRBJ2-5; v_gene: TRBV7-3; CDR3aa: CASSLNHGETQYF
j_gene: TRBJ2-1; v_gene: TRBV6-1; CDR3aa: CASSERDRYNEQFF
j_gene: TRBJ2-1; v_gene: TRBV6-6; CDR3aa: CASRPRDSPKQFF
j_gene: TRBJ1-1; v_gene: TRBV29-1; CDR3aa: CSVVASNTEAFF
j_gene: TRBJ2-3; v_gene: TRBV10-3; CDR3aa: CAIRQGSHTDTQYF
j_gene: TRBJ1-5; v_gene: TRBV19; CDR3aa: CASSQARGSNQPQHF
j_gene: TRBJ1-1; v_gene: TRBV4-2; CDR3aa: CASSYGTGKTNTEAFF
j_gene: TRBJ2-5; v_gene: TRBV29-1; CDR3aa: CSVDSGRETQYF
j_gene: TRBJ2-7; v_gene: TRBV6-6; CDR3aa: CASSLRDNILYEQYF
j_gene: TRBJ2-5; v_gene: TRBV7-3; CDR3aa: CASSLAGSGETQYF
j_gene: TRBJ2-1; v_gene: TRBV5-4; CDR3aa: CASSVLESNEQFF
j_gene: TRBJ1-6; v_gene: TRBV6-4; CDR3aa: CASSEVALNNSPLHF
j_gene: TRBJ1-5; v_gene: TRBV18; CDR3aa: CASSFPGDQPQHF
j_gene: TRBJ1-5; v_gene: TRBV4-2; CDR3aa: CASSRGGAGGAGSNQPQHF
j_gene: TRBJ2-2; v_gene: TRBV14; CDR3aa: CVSSPLGGTGELFF
j_gene: TRBJ1-5; v_gene: TRBV19; CDR3aa: CASNPGTGGNQPQHF
j_gene: TRBJ2-7; v_gene: TRBV28; CDR3aa: CASSPGGLYYEQYF
j_gene: TRBJ2-7; v_gene: TRBV6-5; CDR3aa: CASSSGAYEQYF
j_gene: TRBJ1-5; v_gene: TRBV6-1; CDR3aa: CASSEGYGGNQPQHF
j_gene: TRBJ2-3; v_gene: TRBV7-2; CDR3aa: CASSFRRTGGGAYTQYF
j_gene: TRBJ2-5; v_gene: TRBV5-4; CDR3aa: CASSLGGGIEETQYF
j_gene: TRBJ1-2; v_gene: TRBV2; CDR3aa: CASSEARAGPAGYTF
j_gene: TRBJ1-2; v_gene: TRBV28; CDR3aa: CASSPGGRGSYGYTF
j_gene: TRBJ1-2; v_gene: TRBV28; CDR3aa: CASSFRGLNYGYTF
j_gene: TRBJ1-1; v_gene: TRBV6-6; CDR3aa: CAISWAGSNTEAFF
j_gene: TRBJ2-5; v_gene: TRBV7-3; CDR3aa: CASSWGTGVGETQYF
j_gene: TRBJ2-3; v_gene: TRBV25-1; CDR3aa: CASSAPGLAGGYAQYF